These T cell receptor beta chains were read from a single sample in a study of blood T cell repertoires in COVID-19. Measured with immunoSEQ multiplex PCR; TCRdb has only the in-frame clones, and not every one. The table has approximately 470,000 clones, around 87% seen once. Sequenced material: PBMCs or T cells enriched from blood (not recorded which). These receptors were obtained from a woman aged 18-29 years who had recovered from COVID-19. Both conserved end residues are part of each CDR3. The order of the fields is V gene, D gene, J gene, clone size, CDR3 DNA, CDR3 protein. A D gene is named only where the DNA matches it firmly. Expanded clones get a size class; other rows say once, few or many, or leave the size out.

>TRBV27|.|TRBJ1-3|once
TGTGCCAGCAGGCAGTTCGGGGGGGTAGGAAACACCATATATTTT
CASRQFGGVGNTIYF
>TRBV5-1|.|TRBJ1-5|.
TGCGCCAGCAGCTTAAGTAATGGGGGGTTGGAGACCCAGCATTTT
CASSLSNGGLETQHF
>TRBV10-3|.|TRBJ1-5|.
TGTGCCATCAGCCTCGGGGAGGGGGGACAGCCCCAGCATTTT
CAISLGEGGQPQHF
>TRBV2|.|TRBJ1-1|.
TGTGCCAGCAGCCTCCAATATCGGACTGAAGCTTTCTTT
CASSLQYRTEAFF
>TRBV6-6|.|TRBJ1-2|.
TGTGCCAGCAGCTCAAATGCGGGGGGGGCCTATGGCTACACCTTC
CASSSNAGGAYGYTF
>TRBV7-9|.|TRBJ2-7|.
TGTGCCAGCAGCTTAGAAGGGGACGAGCAGTACTTC
CASSLEGDEQYF
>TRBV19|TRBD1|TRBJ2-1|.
TGTGCCAGTAGTATAAACAGGGGTTCACATGAGCAGTTCTTC
CASSINRGSHEQFF
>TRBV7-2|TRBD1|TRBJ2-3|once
TGTGCCAGCAGCTCTCCCAGGGGGTCGCAAAGCACAGATACGCAGTATTTT
CASSSPRGSQSTDTQYF
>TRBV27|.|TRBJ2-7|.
TGTGCCAGCAGTTTAGGGGCAGGGGCCCTCGAGCAGTACTTC
CASSLGAGALEQYF
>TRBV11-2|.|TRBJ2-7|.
TGTGCCAGCAGCCCTCTACGGAGGGAACAGGCCTACGAGCAGTACTTC
CASSPLRREQAYEQYF
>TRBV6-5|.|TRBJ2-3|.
TGTGCCAGCAATCGACTACAACGAACAGATACGCAGTATTTT
CASNRLQRTDTQYF
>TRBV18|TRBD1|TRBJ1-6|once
TGTGCCAGCTCCCAAGGACAGGGGGGAAATTCACCCCTCCACTTT
CASSQGQGGNSPLHF
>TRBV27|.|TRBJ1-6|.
TGTGCCAGCAGTCTCCGAACCCGACAGTTCGATAATTCACCCCTCCACTTT
CASSLRTRQFDNSPLHF
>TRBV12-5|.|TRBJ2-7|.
TGTGCTAGTGGTTTGGCTGTGACAGGACTCTACGAGCAGTACTTC
CASGLAVTGLYEQYF
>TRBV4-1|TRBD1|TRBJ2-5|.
TGCGCCAGCAGCCAATCCCCCGGGACAGGGAAGGAGACCCAGTACTTC
CASSQSPGTGKETQYF
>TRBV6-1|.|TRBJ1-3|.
TGTGCCAGCAGTGAAGCGTGGCCTGGAAACACCATATATTTT
CASSEAWPGNTIYF
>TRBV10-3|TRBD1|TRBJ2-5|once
TGTGCCATCGGGACAGGGATCGAGACCCAGTACTTC
CAIGTGIETQYF
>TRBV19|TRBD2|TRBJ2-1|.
TGTGCCAGTAGTACCGGGAGGGCCGAGCAGTTCTTC
CASSTGRAEQFF
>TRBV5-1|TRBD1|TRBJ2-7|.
TGCGCCAGCAGCGCCGGACAGGGGGGTGATTCCTACGAGCAGTACTTC
CASSAGQGGDSYEQYF
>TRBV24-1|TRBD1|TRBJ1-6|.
TGTGCCACCAGTGATTGTGACAGGGAAGGGTCCTATAATTCACCCCTCCACTTT
CATSDCDREGSYNSPLHF
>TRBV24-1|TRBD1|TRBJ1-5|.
TGTGCCACCAGTGATTTATGGGACAGGGCAACGGGTAGCAATCAGCCCCAGCATTTT
CATSDLWDRATGSNQPQHF
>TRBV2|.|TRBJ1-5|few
TGTGCCAGCAGTTTTACCATTGAGCAGCCCCAGCATTTT
CASSFTIEQPQHF
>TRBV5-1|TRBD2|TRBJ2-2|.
TGCGCCAGCAGCTTGGATATAGCGGGAACCGGGGAGCTGTTTTTT
CASSLDIAGTGELFF
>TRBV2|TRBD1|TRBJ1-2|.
TGTGCCAGCAGTCGGGACAGGGAGGATGGCTACACCTTC
CASSRDREDGYTF
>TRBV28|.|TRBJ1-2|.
TGTGCCAGCAGTTTCTCGCCGGTCGAAGGGGGGGAGTATGGCTACACCTTC
CASSFSPVEGGEYGYTF
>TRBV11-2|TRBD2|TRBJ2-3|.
TGTGCCAGCAGCCCCCACGGTAGCGGGGGCGGAGATACGCAGTATTTT
CASSPHGSGGGDTQYF
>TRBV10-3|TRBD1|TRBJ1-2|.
TGTGCCATCAGTGAGTCGCCCGTTGGACAGGGTAATGCTGGCTACACCTTC
CAISESPVGQGNAGYTF
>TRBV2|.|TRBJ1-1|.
TGTGCCAGCAGGGGGGGAGGGGCTGAAGCTTTCTTT
CASRGGGAEAFF
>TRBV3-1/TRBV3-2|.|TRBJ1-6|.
TGTGCCAGCAGCCAAGAGGGGGGTACCAATTCACCCCTCCACTTT
CASSQEGGTNSPLHF
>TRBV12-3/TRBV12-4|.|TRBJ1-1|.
TGTGCCAGCAGTTTAGGCACAAACACTGAAGCTTTCTTT
CASSLGTNTEAFF
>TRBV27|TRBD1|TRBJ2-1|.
TGTGCCAGCAGTTCCGGACAGGGTGGGAATGAGCAGTTCTTC
CASSSGQGGNEQFF
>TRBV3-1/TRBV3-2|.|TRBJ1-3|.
TGTGCCAGCAGCCCCCTTGCGGACACCATATATTTT
CASSPLADTIYF
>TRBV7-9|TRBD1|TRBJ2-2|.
TGTGCCAGCAGCCCGTACGGGACAGGGGACACCGGGGAGCTGTTTTTT
CASSPYGTGDTGELFF
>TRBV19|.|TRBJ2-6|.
TGTGCCAGTAGTATTCAGCCTGGGGGCCTTAGCTCTGGGGCCAACGTCCTGACTTTC
CASSIQPGGLSSGANVLTF
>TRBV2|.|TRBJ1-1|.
TGTGCCAGCAGTGAGGGGCGCACTGAAGCTTTCTTT
CASSEGRTEAFF
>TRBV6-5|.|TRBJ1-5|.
TGTGCCAGCACCAACCCGGGCAGGGAAAATCAGCCCCAGCATTTT
CASTNPGRENQPQHF
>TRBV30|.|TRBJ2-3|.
TGTGCCTGGAGTGTATGGGGGCAGCCGGACACAGATACGCAGTATTTT
CAWSVWGQPDTDTQYF
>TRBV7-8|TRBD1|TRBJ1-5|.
TGTGCCAGCAGCTTAGAAGGGACAGGAGCACATCAGCCCCAGCATTTT
CASSLEGTGAHQPQHF
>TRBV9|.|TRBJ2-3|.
TGTGCCAGCAGCCCTACTACTAGCACAGATACGCAGTATTTT
CASSPTTSTDTQYF
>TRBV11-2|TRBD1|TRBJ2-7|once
TGTGCCAGCAGCCCCAGGACAGGGTTCTACGAGCAGTACTTC
CASSPRTGFYEQYF
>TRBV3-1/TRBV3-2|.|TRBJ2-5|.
TGTGCCAGCAGCCCCTTAGACTGGTACCAAGAGACCCAGTACTTC
CASSPLDWYQETQYF
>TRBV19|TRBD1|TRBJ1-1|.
TGTGCCAGTAGTACCTCGGGACAGGGAGGAGCTTTCTTT
CASSTSGQGGAFF
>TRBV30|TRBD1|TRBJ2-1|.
TGTGCCTGGAGTACGGGACAGGGGGATGAGCAGTTCTTC
CAWSTGQGDEQFF
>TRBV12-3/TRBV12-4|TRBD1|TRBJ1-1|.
TGTGCCAGCACCTACACAGGGGACACTGAAGCTTTCTTT
CASTYTGDTEAFF
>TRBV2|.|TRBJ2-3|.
TGTGCCAGCAGTGAAGGGGGGGGGCCCCGGCTGGATACGCAGTATTTT
CASSEGGGPRLDTQYF
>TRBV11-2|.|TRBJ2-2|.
TGTGCCAGCAGCTTAGGGGCCGAGCTGTTTTTT
CASSLGAELFF